This T cell receptor (beta chain) was identified during a study of CD8 T cell repertoires and HIV-1 epitope variants. Overall study context: T cells were stimulated with Twenty-five Gag and Nef peptides separately. Control wells had CMV/EBV/flu peptides, negative Ebola AY9, or no peptide. Epitopes were three Gag families plus Nef HW9 and YT9.

The assay was immunoSEQ multiplex PCR, and TCRdb's table has in-frame clones only and misses some. The sample consists of about 5,000 clones, about 70% of them appearing once. A note on this clone: Its antigen is not identified.

Sequenced material: cultured CD8+ T cells derived from PBMCs. The sequence came from a male donor with HIV.

CDR3 region: CASSTGEYGYTF. The CDR3 region has the DNA TGTGCCAGCAGCACAGGGGAATATGGCTACACCTTC. The gene calls are TRBV28 and TRBJ1-2, with TRBD1 matching 7 bases. The CDR3 is made up of 12 amino acids. Germline CDR1 MDHEN, CDR2 SYDVKM. The ends lost 6 bases at V and 5 bases at J; junction bases unmatched: 3.